This TCR beta chain was retrieved from a study of T cell repertoires in cytomegalovirus infection (dated by TCRdb to the late 2010s). With respect to the entire study: Alongside well-studied HLA-B-restricted epitopes, the peptide stimulations were aimed at recently identified HLA-C-restricted CMV epitopes, whose presentation resists viral immunomodulation. Donor HLA type was relevant to the analysis, because carriage of CMV infection together with the matching HLA type was indicated by public TCR beta signatures.

CDR1 and CDR2 are drawn from the germline V gene: SGHTA, FQGNSA. The CDR3 contains 13 residues, cysteine and phenylalanine counted. The read is trimmed to its CDR3 DNA, 39 bases read in frame from base 1. V is reduced by 6 bases and J by 11 bases, leaving a spacing of 17 bases between them. On the study overall, not on this receptor specifically: In the ex vivo response, HLA-C-restricted CMV-specific TCR beta clonotypes were dominant, and in two of eight donors the single most frequent clonotype came from this HLA-C-restricted group. In both this cohort and an independent cohort of 350 or so donors, the cumulative frequency of public TCR beta family members distinguished carriers of CMV infection plus the relevant HLA type.

The sample's treatment or condition label, decoded: in vitro stimulation with specific CMV peptide epitopes to enrich CMV-specific T cells. Reads for this sample came from an Illumina HiSeq 1500. The raw public data were reprocessed by TCRdb itself: fastp quality trimming at Q25, MiXCR clonotype calling, in-frame beta chains only. Under each unique CDR3 protein, matching rows form one entry showing the most common genes and DNA. The sample table records about 570,000 distinct CDR3 sequences; roughly 42% of these occur just once. Together, the top ten hold over 45% of the sample. A remark on this clonotype: This clone's antigen is unknown. Per-base quality was not reported, and no clone a single base away is much larger than it.

The TCR was taken from a human donor in good health (CMV status not recorded). Some clones in this sample may be carry-over from other donors' samples. The sequences come from cultured PBMCs, collected from culture after CMV antigen stimulation. The chain uses TRBV7-2 and TRBJ1-5; tentative D gene TRBD1, with 5 bases matching. The bases are TGTGCCAGCAGTACAGGTCTTATGGGGGCCCAGCATTTT. This codes for CASSTGLMGAQHF.